The 32 T cell receptor beta chains in this list originate from one sample, sequenced in a study of CD8+CD57+ T cells in acquired aplastic anemia. CDR3 and TCR beta VDJ profiling relied on a genomic DNA template. Each CDR3 protein is one row after TCRdb ran MiXCR on the reads. The repertoire holds under 200,000 distinct CDR3 sequences, with about 45% as singletons. Patients selected for sequencing had displayed CD8+CD57+ cell expansion by flow cytometry. The sequencing input was sorted CD4+, CD8+, or CD8+CD57+ T cells (not recorded which) from PBMCs. The receptors here all came from a human donor with aplastic anemia.

On this clonotype itself: A much larger clone sits a single nucleotide away, making a read error possible. J is TRBJ1-4 and V is TRBV12-3 or TRBV12-4, with D tentatively TRBD1 (6 bases). The V end was cut by 4 bases, the J end by 12 bases, with 21 bases between. The CDR3 has 15 amino acids. The CDR3 protein is CASSSTGHLREELFF. CDR3 coding DNA: TGTGCCAGCAGTTCCACGGGACACCTTAGAGAAGAACTGTTTTTT.

In this sample, this clonotype turned up once. The chain couples TRBV5-6 to TRBJ2-7; 10 bases line up with TRBD1. The length of the CDR3 is 16 residues. V was pared by 6 bases and J by 2 bases, with 11 bases of the junction left unmatched. The germline CDR1 and CDR2 sequences are SGHDT and YYEEEE. CDR3 sequence reads: CASTWGGGQGTYEQYF. The CDR3 DNA reads as TGTGCCAGCACCTGGGGAGGGGGACAGGGGACCTACGAGCAGTACTTC.

V gene TRBV2 combines with J gene TRBJ1-1; D is possibly TRBD1 (6 bases). The V end was cut by 9 bases, the J end by 2 bases, with 16 bases between. Germline loops: CDR1 SNHLY, CDR2 FYNNEI. The CDR3 extends over 14 amino acids. The DNA of the CDR3 is TGTGCCAGTCAGGGGAGGGGTTATAACACTGAAGCTTTCTTT. As protein: CASQGRGYNTEAFF. The whole variable domain, remainder taken from reference TRBV2 and TRBJ1-1, is EPEVTQTPSHQVTQMGQEVILRCVPISNHLYFYWYRQILGQKVEFLVSFYNNEISEKSEIFDDQFSVERPDGSNFTLKIRSTKLEDSAMYFCASQGRGYNTEAFFGQGTRLTVV.

The chain recombines TRBV6-1 with TRBJ2-6; tentatively, D is TRBD1 (6 bases). CDR1 is MNHNS and CDR2 is SASEGT in the germline V gene. V was cut by 7 bases and J by 2 bases, with 6 bases left in between. This CDR3 is built from 13 residues. The CDR3 spells CASNRAGANVLTF. The CDR3, as DNA: TGTGCCAGCAACAGGGCTGGGGCCAACGTCCTGACTTTC.

The chain uses TRBV6-1 and TRBJ1-2, with unresolved D. Trimming left V 10 bases short and J 3 bases short, with 15 bases between. This CDR3 spans 13 amino acids. Germline loops: CDR1 MNHNS, CDR2 SASEGT. DNA of the CDR3: TGTGCCATTAAAGGATGGCAGGACTATGGCTACACCTTC. Translated, it gives CAIKGWQDYGYTF.

This clonotype showed up many times. This rearrangement joins TRBV12-5 to TRBJ2-3, with unresolved D. This CDR3 region has 11 residues. Germline V gene lookup returns CDR1 LGHNT and CDR2 FRNRAP. V was cut by 5 bases and J by 3 bases, with 3 bases left in between. CDR3 DNA: TGTGCTAGTGGTGTAACAGATACGCAGTATTTT. It codes for CASGVTDTQYF.

This clonotype has ten or more counts. This rearrangement joins TRBV20-1 to TRBJ1-2, with D tentatively TRBD1 (5 bases). Germline lookup yields CDR1 DFQATT and CDR2 SNEGSKA (reference sequence). The V end was cut by 0 bases, the J end by 7 bases, with 15 bases between. The CDR3 has 14 residues. Here the CDR3 reads CSARDLRGGSGYTF. The CDR3, as DNA: TGCAGTGCTAGAGACCTCCGGGGCGGCAGTGGCTACACCTTC.

This chain links TRBV7-9 with TRBJ2-5, with 9 bases aligning to TRBD2. This CDR3 spans 15 amino acids. Trimming cost V 3 bases and J 4 bases; bases outside gene matches: 6. The V gene's germline CDR1 is SEHNR and CDR2 FQNEAQ (reference sequence). The CDR3 sequence is CASSFATTSGETQYF. The DNA of the CDR3 is TGTGCCAGCAGCTTCGCCACGACTAGCGGAGAGACCCAGTACTTC. Supplemented by reference TRBV7-9 and TRBJ2-5, the full variable domain reads DTGVSQNPRHKITKRGQNVTFRCDPISEHNRLYWYRQTLGQGPEFLTYFQNEAQLEKSRLLSDRFSAERPKGSFSTLEIQRTEQGDSAMYLCASSFATTSGETQYFGPGTRLLVL.

The chain is built from TRBV6-1 and TRBJ2-3; TRBD1 matches 9 bases. V lost 2 bases to trimming and J lost 8 bases; unmatched junction nucleotides: 5. Per germline, CDR1 MNHNS and CDR2 SASEGT. This CDR3 is built from 14 residues. The CDR3 region has the DNA TGTGCCAGCAGTGAATTGGACAGGGGCGGTACGCAGTATTTT. Protein product: CASSELDRGGTQYF.

V gene TRBV6-1 combines with J gene TRBJ1-4; D not certain. Trimming removed 4 bases from V and 8 bases from J, with 14 bases in between. The CDR3 extends over 14 amino acids. Germline assignment: CDR1 MNHNS and CDR2 SASEGT. The chain's CDR3 is CASSVSAAQEKLFF. In DNA, the CDR3 is TGTGCCAGCAGTGTATCAGCGGCCCAGGAAAAACTGTTTTTT.

This clonotype was observed a handful of times. J is TRBJ2-1 and V is TRBV6-1, with 8 bases identical to TRBD2. The CDR3 is 16 residues long. J was trimmed by 0 bases and V by 7 bases; bases with no gene match: 8. Germline-derived CDR1 and CDR2 are MNHNS and SASEGT. The CDR3, as DNA: TGTGCCAGCACAAACGGGAGGGCCTTCTCCTACAATGAGCAGTTCTTC. This codes for CASTNGRAFSYNEQFF.

This clonotype has a count of ten or more. The rearrangement links TRBV11-2 to TRBJ2-3, with D tentatively TRBD2 (6 bases). The CDR3 loop spans 16 amino acids. With 1 base removed from V and 4 bases from J, the gap between germline ends came to 15 bases. Per germline, CDR1 SGHAT and CDR2 FQNNGV. CDR3: CASSLVLGSPPDTQYF. The CDR3 region has the DNA TGTGCCAGCAGCTTAGTCCTCGGGAGTCCGCCAGATACGCAGTATTTT.

This clonotype was detected only once. V is TRBV19 and J is TRBJ1-2; D gene uncertain. The germline V gene encodes CDR1 LNHDA and CDR2 SQIVND (reference sequence). The V end was cut by 8 bases, the J end by 4 bases, with 14 bases between. The CDR3 covers 13 residues. CDR3 coding DNA: TGTGCCAGTCGTTCAACGGGGATCTATGGCTACACCTTC. Translation: CASRSTGIYGYTF.

This chain links TRBV6-5 with TRBJ1-5, with D maybe TRBD1 (6 bases). Germline lookup yields CDR1 MNHEY and CDR2 SVGAGI. The CDR3 contains 14 residues. Trimming pared 2 bases from V and 7 bases from J, leaving 12 bases between. In DNA, the CDR3 is TGTGCCAGCAGTTACCGAGGGGGGGGGCAGCCCCAGCATTTT. Its translation: CASSYRGGGQPQHF.

This clonotype appeared many times. The V call is TRBV7-6, the J call TRBJ1-1, with 7 bases aligning to TRBD1. J lost 10 bases, V lost 5 bases, and 13 bases had no gene match. The germline V gene has CDR1 SGHVS and CDR2 FNYEAQ. This CDR3 has 14 amino acids. CDR3 DNA sequence: TGTGCCAGCAGCAATCCGGGACAGCCGTCTGGAGCTTTCTTT. Protein: CASSNPGQPSGAFF.

The CDR3 here is CAWSVISGRTHEQYF. The CDR3 DNA follows: TGTGCCTGGAGTGTTATCAGCGGGAGAACCCACGAGCAGTACTTC. The chain links TRBV30 to TRBJ2-7; 8 bases line up with TRBD2. V shed 0 bases and J 5 bases; nucleotides not matched to a gene: 9. Germline V gene lookup returns CDR1 GTSNPN and CDR2 SVGIG (reference sequence). This CDR3 is built from 15 residues.

This clonotype was counted ten times or more. The chain carries TRBV9 and TRBJ2-3; 7 bases agree with TRBD1. Germline CDR1 SGDLS, CDR2 YYNGEE. This CDR3 region has 16 residues. Germline trimming cut 4 bases from V and 4 bases from J; bases unmatched to any gene: 12. The CDR3 reads CASSLQGTPQPDTQYF. In DNA form, the CDR3 reads TGTGCCAGCAGCTTACAGGGGACCCCCCAGCCAGATACGCAGTATTTT.

This clonotype was detected only a few times. This chain joins TRBV27 and TRBJ2-5; 12 bases agree with TRBD1. The length of the CDR3 is 16 residues. J was trimmed by 5 bases and V by 1 base; bases with no gene match: 5. CDR1 is MNHEY, CDR2 SMNVEV, per germline (reference sequence). CDR3 nucleotides: TGTGCCAGCAGTTTATTAGGGACAGGGGGCTTCGAGACCCAGTACTTC. Protein product: CASSLLGTGGFETQYF.

This clonotype showed up many times. The chain uses TRBV15 and TRBJ2-2; D perhaps matches TRBD2 (6 bases). Deletions cut 3 bases from V and 0 bases from J, with 14 bases between. CDR1 and CDR2 (germline): LNHNV, YYDKDF (reference sequence). The length of the CDR3 is 17 residues. In DNA, the CDR3 is TGTGCCACCAGCAGTCCCGGGGGAAGCGCGAACACCGGGGAGCTGTTTTTT. This gives the protein CATSSPGGSANTGELFF. The full variable domain, its missing parts supplied by reference TRBV15 and TRBJ2-2, is DAMVIQNPRYQVTQFGKPVTLSCSQTLNHNVMYWYQQKSSQAPKLLFHYYDKDFNNEADTPDNFQSRRPNTSFCFLDIRSPGLGDTAMYLCATSSPGGSANTGELFFGEGSRLTVL.

The chain couples TRBV2 to TRBJ1-5; D perhaps matches TRBD1 (5 bases). Germline V gene sequence: CDR1 SNHLY, CDR2 FYNNEI. The CDR3 totals 15 residues. V was shortened by 6 bases and J by 2 bases, with 14 bases between the two germline ends. Here the CDR3 reads CASSKQGSGNQPQHF. DNA for the CDR3: TGTGCCAGCAGCAAGCAGGGTTCGGGCAATCAGCCCCAGCATTTT.

This chain uses TRBV2 with TRBJ1-6; 7 bases align to TRBD1. The CDR3 extends over 14 amino acids. Germline loops: CDR1 SNHLY, CDR2 FYNNEI. The V and J ends lost 5 bases and 9 bases, in that order; junction bases with no gene match: 7. The DNA of the CDR3 is TGTGCCAGCAGTCTCCGGGACAGCCCTTCACCCCTCCACTTT. Translated: CASSLRDSPSPLHF.

The chain has TRBV30 and TRBJ1-3; the D gene is possibly TRBD1 (6 bases). The germline CDR1 and CDR2 sequences are GTSNPN and SVGIG (reference sequence). The CDR3 is 14 residues long. Trimming removed 0 bases at V and 4 bases at J, with 10 bases between. Here the CDR3 reads CAWSVSGVGNTIYF. The CDR3 nucleotides are TGTGCCTGGAGTGTATCAGGGGTCGGAAACACCATATATTTT.

The chain combines TRBV28 with TRBJ1-2; 7 nucleotides agree with TRBD1. There are 15 residues in the CDR3. CDR1 and CDR2 from the germline V gene are MDHEN and SYDVKM. V dropped 6 bases and J dropped 0; count of bases not matched to a gene: 7. The CDR3 region is CASRFLRGPNYGYTF. In DNA form, the CDR3 reads TGTGCCAGCAGGTTCTTGAGGGGGCCTAACTATGGCTACACCTTC.

This clonotype was counted ten times or more. The V call is TRBV19, the J call TRBJ2-4; D might be TRBD1 or TRBD2, each matching 5 bases. The V and J ends lost 9 bases and 0 bases respectively, with 18 bases between them. The CDR3 totals 16 residues. CDR1 is LNHDA and CDR2 is SQIVND in the germline V gene (reference sequence). For the CDR3, the DNA is TGTGCCAGCAACGATCCGCGAGGGGAAGCCAAAAACATTCAGTACTTC. The encoded protein is CASNDPRGEAKNIQYF.

The CDR3 coding sequence is TGTGCCAGCAGTGAATACCCCCCGCGGGCAGGAATTAATGAAAAACTGTTTTTT. Amino acid sequence: CASSEYPPRAGINEKLFF. The V call is TRBV25-1, the J call TRBJ1-4; unclear D gene. Germline V CDR1 and CDR2: MGHDK, SYGVNS. This CDR3 has 18 amino acids. The V and J ends lost 0 bases and 4 bases respectively, with 18 bases between them.

This clonotype showed up many times. The chain links TRBV30 to TRBJ1-5, with D hard to call. Trimming stripped 4 bases from V and 0 bases from J, with 7 bases between. The CDR3 loop spans 13 amino acids. CDR1 GTSNPN and CDR2 SVGIG come from the germline V gene (reference sequence). The CDR3, as DNA: TGTGCCTGGAAGCAAGGTAGCAATCAGCCCCAGCATTTT. This gives the protein CAWKQGSNQPQHF.

The rearrangement uses TRBV7-8 and TRBJ2-7; perhaps TRBD1 as D (6 bases). Germline CDR1 is SGHVS and CDR2 is FQNEAQ. V was cut by 4 bases and J by 2 bases, with 15 bases left in between. The CDR3 is 15 residues long. The CDR3 loop is CASSYGQTPTYEQYF. DNA for the CDR3: TGTGCCAGCAGCTATGGACAGACTCCTACCTACGAGCAGTACTTC.

This clonotype was picked up many times. The J gene is TRBJ1-3, the V gene TRBV2; D unclear. The germline V gene has CDR1 SNHLY and CDR2 FYNNEI. CDR3 length: 13 residues. V gave up 3 bases and J gave up 7 bases, with 10 bases separating them. Here the CDR3 DNA reads TGTGCCAGCAGTGATGATTCTGATAACACCATATATTTT. It codes for CASSDDSDNTIYF.

There are many counts of this clonotype. The CDR3 nucleotides are TGTGCCAGCAGTTACTCTCCAGGTAGCGAGCAGTACTTC. Protein: CASSYSPGSEQYF. The V call is TRBV6-2 or TRBV6-3, the J call TRBJ2-7; unclear D gene. Germline V CDR1 and CDR2: MNHEY, SVGEGT. CDR3 length: 13 amino acids. V dropped 0 bases and J dropped 6 bases, with 9 bases sitting between them.

This chain links TRBV7-2 with TRBJ2-7; D remains ambiguous. CDR1 and CDR2 (germline): SGHTA, FQGNSA. The CDR3 extends over 14 amino acids. Between the trimmed V and J ends, which lost 1 base and 2 bases, there was a span of 9 bases. The CDR3: CASSLGLFTYEQYF. CDR3 in DNA: TGTGCCAGCAGCTTAGGTCTCTTCACCTACGAGCAGTACTTC.

The chain combines TRBV29-1 with TRBJ2-7; tentatively, D is TRBD1 or TRBD2 (5 bases each). The V end lost 6 bases, the J end lost 4 bases, and 10 bases lay between the germline ends. The CDR3 runs to 11 residues. Germline V CDR1 and CDR2: SQVTM, ANQGSEA. The CDR3: CSVGTTYEQYF. For the CDR3, the DNA is TGCAGCGTCGGGACCACTTACGAGCAGTACTTC.

The gene calls are TRBV15 and TRBJ2-7; 9 bases align to TRBD1. The CDR3 sequence is 16 residues long. In germline, CDR1 is LNHNV, CDR2 YYDKDF (reference sequence). V was clipped by 3 bases and J by 2 bases; unmatched bases: 8. The chain's CDR3 is CATSSPGTGFTYEQYF. CDR3 coding DNA: TGTGCCACCAGCAGTCCAGGGACAGGGTTTACCTACGAGCAGTACTTC.